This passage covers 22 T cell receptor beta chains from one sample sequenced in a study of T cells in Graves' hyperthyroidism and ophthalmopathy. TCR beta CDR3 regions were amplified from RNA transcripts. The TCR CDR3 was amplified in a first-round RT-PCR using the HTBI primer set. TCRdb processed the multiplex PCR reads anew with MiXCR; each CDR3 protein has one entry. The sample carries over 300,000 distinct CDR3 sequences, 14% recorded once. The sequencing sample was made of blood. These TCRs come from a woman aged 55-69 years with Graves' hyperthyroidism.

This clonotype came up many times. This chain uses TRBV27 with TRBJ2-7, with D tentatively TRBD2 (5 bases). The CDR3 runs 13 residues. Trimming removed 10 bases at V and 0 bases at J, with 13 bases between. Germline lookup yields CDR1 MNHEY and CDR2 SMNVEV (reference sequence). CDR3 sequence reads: CATARGSSYEQYF. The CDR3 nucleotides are TGTGCCACCGCCAGAGGGAGCTCCTACGAGCAGTACTTC.

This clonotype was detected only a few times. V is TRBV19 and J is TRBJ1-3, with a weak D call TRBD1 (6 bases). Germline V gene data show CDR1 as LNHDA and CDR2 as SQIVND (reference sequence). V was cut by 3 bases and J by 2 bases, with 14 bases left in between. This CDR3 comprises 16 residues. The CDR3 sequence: CASSIGYSGAGNTIYF. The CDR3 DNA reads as TGTGCCAGTAGTATCGGGTACTCAGGGGCTGGAAACACCATATATTTT.

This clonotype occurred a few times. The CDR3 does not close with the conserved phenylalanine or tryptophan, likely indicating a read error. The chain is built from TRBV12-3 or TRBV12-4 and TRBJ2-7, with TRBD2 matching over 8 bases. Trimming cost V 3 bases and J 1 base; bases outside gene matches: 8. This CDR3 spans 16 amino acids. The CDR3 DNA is TGTGCCAGCAGTTTGCGAGCAGCGGGAGTGTCCTACGAGCAGTACCTC. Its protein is CASSLRAAGVSYEQYL.

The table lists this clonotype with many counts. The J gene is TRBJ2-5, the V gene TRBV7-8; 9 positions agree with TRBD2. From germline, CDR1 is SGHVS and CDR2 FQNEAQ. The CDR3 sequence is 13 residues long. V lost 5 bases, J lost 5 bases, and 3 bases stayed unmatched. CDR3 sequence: CASSGLAKETQYF. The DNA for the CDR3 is TGTGCCAGCAGCGGACTAGCGAAGGAGACCCAGTACTTC. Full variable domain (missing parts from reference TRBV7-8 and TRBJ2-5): GAGVSQSPRYKVAKRGQDVALRCDPISGHVSLFWYQQALGQGPEFLTYFQNEAQLDKSGLPSDRFFAERPEGSVSTLKIQRTQQEDSAVYLCASSGLAKETQYFGPGTRLLVL.

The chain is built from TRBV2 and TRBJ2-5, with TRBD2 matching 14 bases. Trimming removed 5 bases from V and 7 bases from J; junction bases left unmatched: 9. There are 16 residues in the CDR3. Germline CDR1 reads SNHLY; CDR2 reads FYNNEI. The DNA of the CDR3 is TGTGCCAGCAGTCCCGGGACTAGCGGGAGAAAGGTGACCCAGTACTTC. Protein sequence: CASSPGTSGRKVTQYF.

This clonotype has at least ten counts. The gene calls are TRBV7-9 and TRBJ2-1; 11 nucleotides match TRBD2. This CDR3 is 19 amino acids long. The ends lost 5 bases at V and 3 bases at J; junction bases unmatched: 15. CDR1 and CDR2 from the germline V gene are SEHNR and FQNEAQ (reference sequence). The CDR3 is CASSPGTSGNLKHYNEQFF. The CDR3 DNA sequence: TGTGCCAGCAGCCCAGGGACTAGCGGTAACTTAAAGCACTACAATGAGCAGTTCTTC.

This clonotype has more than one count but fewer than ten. The CDR3 spells CASRQMGPGANVLTF. CDR3 nucleotide sequence: TGTGCCAGCAGGCAGATGGGGCCTGGGGCCAACGTCCTGACTTTC. This chain connects TRBV3-1 to TRBJ2-6, with D possibly TRBD1 on 5 matching bases. In germline, CDR1 is LGHDT, CDR2 YNNKEL (reference sequence). This CDR3 is 15 amino acids long. V was trimmed by 6 bases and J by 2 bases, leaving 11 bases between them.

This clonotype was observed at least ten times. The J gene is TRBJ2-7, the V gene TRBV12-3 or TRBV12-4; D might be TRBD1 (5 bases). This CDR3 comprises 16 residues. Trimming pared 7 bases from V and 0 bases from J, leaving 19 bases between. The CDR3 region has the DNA TGTGCCAGCACTCCAGCGTTGGGGCACCGCTCCTACGAGCAGTACTTC. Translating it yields CASTPALGHRSYEQYF.

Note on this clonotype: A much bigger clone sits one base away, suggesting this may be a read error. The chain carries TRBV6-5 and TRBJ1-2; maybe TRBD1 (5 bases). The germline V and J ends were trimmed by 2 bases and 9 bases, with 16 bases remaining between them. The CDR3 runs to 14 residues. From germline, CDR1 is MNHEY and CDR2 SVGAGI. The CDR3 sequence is CASSYLGTQGSYTF. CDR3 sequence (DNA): TGTGCCAGCAGTTACCTTGGGACGCAAGGTAGCTACACCTTC.

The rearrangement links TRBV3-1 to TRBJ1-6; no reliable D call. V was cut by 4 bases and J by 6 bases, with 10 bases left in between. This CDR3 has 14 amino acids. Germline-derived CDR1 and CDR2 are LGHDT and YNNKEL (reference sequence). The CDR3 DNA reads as TGTGCCAGCAGCCCCTCGCGGCGTAATTCACCCCTCCACTTT. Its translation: CASSPSRRNSPLHF. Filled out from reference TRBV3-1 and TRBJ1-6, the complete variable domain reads DTAVSQTPKYLVTQMGNDKSIKCEQNLGHDTMYWYKQDSKKFLKIMFSYNNKELIINETVPNRFSPKSPDKAHLNLHINSLELGDSAVYFCASSPSRRNSPLHFGNGTRLTVT.

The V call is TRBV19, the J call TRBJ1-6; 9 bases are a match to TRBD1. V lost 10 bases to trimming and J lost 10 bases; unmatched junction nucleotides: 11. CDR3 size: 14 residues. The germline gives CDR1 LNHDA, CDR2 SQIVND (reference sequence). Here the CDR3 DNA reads TGTGCCACGTGGGACAGGGAGGGGGTCTCACCCCTCCACTTT. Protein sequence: CATWDREGVSPLHF.

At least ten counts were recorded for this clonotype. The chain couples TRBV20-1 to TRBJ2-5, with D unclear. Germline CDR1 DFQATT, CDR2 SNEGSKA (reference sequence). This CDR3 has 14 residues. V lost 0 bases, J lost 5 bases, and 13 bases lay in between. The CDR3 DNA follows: TGCAGTGCTAGAGATAAGGGAATAACGGAGACCCAGTACTTC. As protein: CSARDKGITETQYF.

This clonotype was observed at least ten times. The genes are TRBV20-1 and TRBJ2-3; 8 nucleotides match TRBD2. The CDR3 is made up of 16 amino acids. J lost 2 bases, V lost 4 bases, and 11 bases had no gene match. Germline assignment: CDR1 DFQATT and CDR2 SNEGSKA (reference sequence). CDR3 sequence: CSATPLRGGDTDTQYF. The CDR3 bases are TGCAGTGCTACCCCTCTCCGGGGGGGGGACACAGATACGCAGTATTTT.

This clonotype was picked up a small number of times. The CDR3 region is CASRSGSGGNYGYTF. Written as DNA, the CDR3 is TGTGCCAGCAGAAGTGGTTCAGGGGGAAACTATGGCTACACCTTC. This chain joins TRBV28 and TRBJ1-2; 7 nucleotides agree with TRBD1. This CDR3 is 15 amino acids long. Per germline, CDR1 MDHEN and CDR2 SYDVKM. V trimming: 6 bases; J trimming: 2 bases; junction bases outside the gene matches: 9.

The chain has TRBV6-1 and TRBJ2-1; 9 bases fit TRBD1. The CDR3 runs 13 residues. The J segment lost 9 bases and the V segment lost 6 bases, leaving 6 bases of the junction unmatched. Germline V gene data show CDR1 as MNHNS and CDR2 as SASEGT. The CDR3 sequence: CASSRDREGEQFF. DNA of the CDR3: TGTGCCAGCAGCCGGGACAGGGAAGGTGAGCAGTTCTTC.

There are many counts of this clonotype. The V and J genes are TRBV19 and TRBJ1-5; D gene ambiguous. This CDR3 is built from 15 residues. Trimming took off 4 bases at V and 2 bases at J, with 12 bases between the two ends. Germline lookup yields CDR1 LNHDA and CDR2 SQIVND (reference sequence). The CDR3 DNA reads TGTGCCAGTAGTACCCCCTTAAGTGGCAATCAGCCCCAGCATTTT. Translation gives CASSTPLSGNQPQHF.

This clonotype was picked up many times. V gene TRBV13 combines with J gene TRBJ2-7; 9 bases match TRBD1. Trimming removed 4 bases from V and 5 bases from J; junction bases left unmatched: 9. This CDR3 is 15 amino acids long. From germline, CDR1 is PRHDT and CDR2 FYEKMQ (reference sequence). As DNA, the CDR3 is TGTGCCAGCAGCTCCGCGGGACAGGGATCCCACGAGCAGTACTTC. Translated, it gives CASSSAGQGSHEQYF.

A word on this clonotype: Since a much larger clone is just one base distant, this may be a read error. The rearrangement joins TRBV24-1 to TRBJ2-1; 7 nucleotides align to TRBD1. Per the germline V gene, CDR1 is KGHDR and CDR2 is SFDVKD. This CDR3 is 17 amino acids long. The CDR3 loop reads CTTSGPRGQSTNNEQFF. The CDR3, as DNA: TGTACCACCAGTGGTCCGAGGGGGCAAAGTACGAACAATGAGCAGTTCTTC.

In DNA form, the CDR3 reads TGTGCCAGCCAGCTATATAGCAATCAGCCCCAGCATTTT. It codes for CASQLYSNQPQHF. The chain combines TRBV19 with TRBJ1-5; D remains unclear. This CDR3 spans 13 amino acids. V lost 9 bases, J lost 0 bases, and 9 bases lay in between. Germline V gene lookup returns CDR1 LNHDA and CDR2 SQIVND (reference sequence).

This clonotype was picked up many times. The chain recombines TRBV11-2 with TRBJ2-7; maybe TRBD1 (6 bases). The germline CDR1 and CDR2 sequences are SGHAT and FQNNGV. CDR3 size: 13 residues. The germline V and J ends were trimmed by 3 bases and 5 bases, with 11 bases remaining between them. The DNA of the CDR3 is TGTGCCAGCAGCTTGGTAGGGGGAGACGAGCAGTACTTC. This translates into CASSLVGGDEQYF. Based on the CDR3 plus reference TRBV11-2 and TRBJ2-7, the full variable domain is EAGVAQSPRYKIIEKRQSVAFWCNPISGHATLYWYQQILGQGPKLLIQFQNNGVVDDSQLPKDRFSAERLKGVDSTLKIQPAKLEDSAVYLCASSLVGGDEQYFGPGTRLTVT.

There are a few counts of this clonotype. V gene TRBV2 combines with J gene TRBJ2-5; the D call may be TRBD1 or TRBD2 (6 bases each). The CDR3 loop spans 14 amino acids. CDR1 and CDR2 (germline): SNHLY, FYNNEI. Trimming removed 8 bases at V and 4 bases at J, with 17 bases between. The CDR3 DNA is TGTGCCAGCTGGGAGGATCCCAGGGGAGAGACCCAGTACTTC. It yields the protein CASWEDPRGETQYF.

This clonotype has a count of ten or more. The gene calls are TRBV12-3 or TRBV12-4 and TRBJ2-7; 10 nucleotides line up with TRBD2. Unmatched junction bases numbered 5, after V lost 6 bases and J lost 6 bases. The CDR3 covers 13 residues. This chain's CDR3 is CASSLAGVGEQYF. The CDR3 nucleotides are TGTGCCAGCAGCCTAGCGGGAGTAGGCGAGCAGTACTTC.